This T cell receptor beta chain was sequenced for a study of T cells after yellow fever vaccination. Looking at the study overall: The fractions with low cell numbers were processed using SMART-Seq v4 Ultra Low Input. Study observations and caveats: Repertoires sorted by FACS could include abundant clonotypes that are contaminants from the bulk population.

5'RACE template switching generated TCR cDNA, adding a universal primer site and UMIs. TCRdb itself ran the 5' RACE reads through MiXCR, one entry per CDR3 protein. The sample holds some 400,000 distinct CDR3 sequences; under 20% are singletons and the top ten take 15% to 20%. This clonotype was found a few times. Its target is unknown. With 1 base removed from V and 7 bases from J, the gap between germline ends came to 14 bases. The V gene's germline CDR1 is MNHEY and CDR2 SVGAGI. This CDR3 region has 15 residues. Source: PBMCs, taken before the yellow fever booster vaccination. The chain uses TRBV6-5 and TRBJ2-1, with D perhaps TRBD2 (7 bases). The sequence was obtained from a man between 18 and 29 years old who received the YFV17D yellow fever vaccine. CDR3 DNA sequence: TGTGCCAGCAGTTACTACCCGGGGGGCAGGAATGAGCAGTTCTTC. Translation: CASSYYPGGRNEQFF.